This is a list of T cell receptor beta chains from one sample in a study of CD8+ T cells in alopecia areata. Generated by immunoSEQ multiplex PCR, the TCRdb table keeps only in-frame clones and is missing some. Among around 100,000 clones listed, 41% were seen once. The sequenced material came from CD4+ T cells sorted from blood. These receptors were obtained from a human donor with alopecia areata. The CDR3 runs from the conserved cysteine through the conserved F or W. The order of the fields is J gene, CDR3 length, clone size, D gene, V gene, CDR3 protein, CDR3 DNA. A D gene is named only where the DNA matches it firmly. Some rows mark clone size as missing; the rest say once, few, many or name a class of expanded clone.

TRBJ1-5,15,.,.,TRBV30,CAWSALDSLNQPQHF,TGTGCCTGGAGTGCCCTGGACAGTTTGAATCAGCCCCAGCATTTT
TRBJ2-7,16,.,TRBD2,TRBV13,CASSLDPLAGRDEQYF,TGTGCCAGCAGTCTCGACCCGCTAGCGGGACGCGACGAGCAGTACTTC
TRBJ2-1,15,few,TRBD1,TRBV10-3,CAVWSPDRGFNEQFF,TGTGCCGTCTGGTCCCCGGACAGGGGGTTTAATGAGCAGTTCTTC
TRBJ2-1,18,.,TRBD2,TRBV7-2,CASSLARRTGGGAIEQFF,TGTGCCAGCAGCTTAGCGCGGCGCACCGGCGGGGGGGCGATTGAGCAGTTCTTC
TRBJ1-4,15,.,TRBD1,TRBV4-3,CASSQDTGGEEKLFF,TGCGCCAGCAGCCAAGACACAGGGGGAGAAGAAAAACTGTTTTTT
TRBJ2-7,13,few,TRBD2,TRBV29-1,CSVEGTSGSRQYF,TGCAGCGTTGAGGGGACTAGCGGGAGTCGGCAGTACTTC
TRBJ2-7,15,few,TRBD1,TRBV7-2,CASSLAGTGTYEQYF,TGTGCCAGCAGCTTAGCCGGGACAGGGACATACGAGCAGTACTTC
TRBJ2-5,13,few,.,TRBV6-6,CASSYPGAETQYF,TGTGCCAGCAGTTACCCGGGGGCAGAGACCCAGTACTTC
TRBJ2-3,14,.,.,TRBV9,CASSVDSLTDTQYF,TGTGCCAGCAGCGTAGACAGTTTAACAGATACGCAGTATTTT
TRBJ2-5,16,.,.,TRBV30,CAWSVPQIAPQETQYF,TGTGCCTGGAGTGTACCCCAGATAGCCCCACAAGAGACCCAGTACTTC
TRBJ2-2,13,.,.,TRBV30,CAWSAYGPGELFF,TGTGCCTGGAGTGCCTATGGCCCCGGGGAGCTGTTTTTT
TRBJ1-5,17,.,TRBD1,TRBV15,CATSRDYPGQGFQPQHF,TGTGCCACCAGCAGAGATTATCCGGGACAGGGTTTTCAGCCCCAGCATTTT
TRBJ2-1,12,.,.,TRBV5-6,CARTTLGNEQFF,TGTGCCAGGACGACCCTCGGTAATGAGCAGTTCTTC
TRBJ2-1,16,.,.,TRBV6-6,CASSYYGSNPSNEQFF,TGTGCCAGCAGTTACTACGGGAGCAATCCTAGCAATGAGCAGTTCTTC
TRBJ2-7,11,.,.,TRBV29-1,CSVSQGHEQYF,TGCAGCGTCAGTCAGGGGCACGAGCAGTACTTC
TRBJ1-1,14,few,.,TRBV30,CAWTPGAGFAEAFF,TGTGCCTGGACCCCGGGGGCCGGGTTCGCTGAAGCTTTCTTT
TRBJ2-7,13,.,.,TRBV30,CAWIDMTSYEQYF,TGTGCCTGGATCGATATGACATCCTACGAGCAGTACTTC
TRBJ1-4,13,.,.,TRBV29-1,CSATVATNEKLFF,TGCAGCGCAACGGTAGCAACTAATGAAAAACTGTTTTTT
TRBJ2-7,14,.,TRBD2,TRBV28,CASHPGTSRYEQYF,TGTGCCAGCCATCCCGGGACTAGTCGGTACGAGCAGTACTTC
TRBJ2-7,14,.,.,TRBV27,CASSLGRGLGEQYF,TGTGCCAGCAGTTTAGGCAGGGGCCTAGGGGAGCAGTACTTC
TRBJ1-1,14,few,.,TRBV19,CASSIAQRKTEAFF,TGTGCCAGTAGTATAGCCCAGCGTAAGACAGAAGCTTTCTTT
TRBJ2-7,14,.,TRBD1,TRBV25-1,CASSEYTGANEQYF,TGTGCCAGCAGTGAATATACAGGGGCTAACGAGCAGTACTTC
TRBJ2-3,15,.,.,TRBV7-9,CASSLRVGSADTQYF,TGTGCCAGCAGCTTACGGGTTGGATCGGCAGATACGCAGTATTTT
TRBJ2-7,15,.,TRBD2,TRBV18,CASSEDGLAGYEQYF,TGTGCCAGCTCAGAAGACGGACTAGCGGGCTACGAGCAGTACTTC
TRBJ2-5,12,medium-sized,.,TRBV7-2,CASAPNGETQYF,TGTGCCAGCGCCCCCAATGGGGAGACCCAGTACTTC
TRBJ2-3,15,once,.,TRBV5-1,CASSLPQSGTDTQYF,TGCGCCAGCAGCTTGCCTCAATCAGGCACAGATACGCAGTATTTT
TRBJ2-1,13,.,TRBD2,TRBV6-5,CASRTGGVYEQFF,TGTGCCAGCAGGACGGGGGGTGTGTATGAGCAGTTCTTC
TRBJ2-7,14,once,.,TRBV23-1,CASSQWTDAYEQYF,TGCGCCAGCAGTCAATGGACAGACGCCTACGAGCAGTACTTC
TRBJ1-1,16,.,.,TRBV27,CASLTMAGEGGTEAFF,TGTGCCAGTCTTACCATGGCAGGGGAAGGTGGCACTGAAGCTTTCTTT
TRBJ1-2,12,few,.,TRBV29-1,CSALDINYGYTF,TGCAGCGCACTGGACATAAACTATGGCTACACCTTC
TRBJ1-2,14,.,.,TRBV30,CAWSVLGFDYGYTF,TGTGCCTGGAGTGTTTTAGGGTTCGACTATGGCTACACCTTC
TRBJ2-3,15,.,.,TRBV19,CASTDRTPALDTQYF,TGTGCCAGTACGGACCGAACACCCGCGCTAGATACGCAGTATTTT
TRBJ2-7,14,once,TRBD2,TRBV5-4,CASSLAGVTYEQYF,TGTGCCAGCAGCTTAGCGGGAGTGACCTACGAGCAGTACTTC
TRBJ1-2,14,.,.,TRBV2,CASSVSALTSGYTF,TGTGCCAGCAGTGTGTCTGCTCTTACCTCTGGCTACACCTTC
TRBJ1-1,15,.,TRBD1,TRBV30,CAWSASGTVNTEAFF,TGTGCCTGGAGTGCCTCCGGGACAGTGAACACTGAAGCTTTCTTT
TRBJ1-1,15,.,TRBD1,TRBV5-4,CASSSRGGVYTEAFF,TGTGCCAGCAGCTCCAGGGGGGGAGTGTACACTGAAGCTTTCTTT
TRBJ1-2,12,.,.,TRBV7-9,CASSLEGVGYTF,TGTGCCAGCAGCTTAGAAGGTGTGGGCTACACCTTC
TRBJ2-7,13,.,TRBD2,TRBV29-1,CSVSLGGGYEQYF,TGCAGCGTTTCCTTGGGCGGGGGATACGAGCAGTACTTC